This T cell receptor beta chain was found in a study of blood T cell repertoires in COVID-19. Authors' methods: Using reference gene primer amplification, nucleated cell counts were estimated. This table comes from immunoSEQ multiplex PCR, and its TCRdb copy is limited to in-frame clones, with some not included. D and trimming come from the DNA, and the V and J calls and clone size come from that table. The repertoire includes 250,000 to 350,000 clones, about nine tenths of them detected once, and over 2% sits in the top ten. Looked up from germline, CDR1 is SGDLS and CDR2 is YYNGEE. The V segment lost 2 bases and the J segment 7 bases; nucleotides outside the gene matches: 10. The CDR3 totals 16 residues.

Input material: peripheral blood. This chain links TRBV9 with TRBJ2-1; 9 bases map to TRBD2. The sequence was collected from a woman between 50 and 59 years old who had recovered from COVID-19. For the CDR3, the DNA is TGTGCCAGCAGCGTTGGCAATAGCGGGGGTGGAAATGAGCAGTTCTTC. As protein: CASSVGNSGGGNEQFF.